These 10 T cell receptor beta chains share one sample of origin, sequenced in a study of naive and memory T cell subsets. Both TRBC1 and TRBC2 were covered by a beta constant-region primer of two equimolar oligonucleotides. Ligated cDNA was amplified by four rounds of PCR with nested alpha and beta constant-region primers and SP2. Using its own MiXCR run on the UMI-ligation and nested PCR reads, TCRdb lists one record per CDR3 protein. Here the sample spans about 82,000 distinct CDR3 sequences, around 9% being singletons. Sequencing was performed on naive CD8+ T cells from blood. These receptors all come from a human donor in good health.

Ten or more counts support this clonotype. V usage is TRBV7-2 and J usage is TRBJ2-3, with TRBD2 matching 14 bases. This CDR3 has 20 residues. V shed 4 bases, J shed 1 base, and the junction held 13 bases outside the gene matches. Germline assignment: CDR1 SGHTA and CDR2 FQGNSA. This chain's CDR3 is CASSSHEGLAGGRGTDTQYF. Written as DNA, the CDR3 is TGTGCCAGCAGCTCCCACGAAGGACTAGCGGGAGGTAGGGGCACAGATACGCAGTATTTT.

V gene TRBV6-2 or TRBV6-3 combines with J gene TRBJ2-7; 8 nucleotides match TRBD1. The CDR3 sequence is 16 residues long. CDR1 and CDR2 (germline): MNHEY, SVGEGT. V lost 10 bases, J lost 2 bases, and 16 bases stayed unmatched. The CDR3 DNA is TGTGCCACAATAAAACCCGGACAGGGAACTACCTACGAGCAGTACTTC. Protein: CATIKPGQGTTYEQYF.

The V gene is TRBV7-9, the J gene TRBJ2-7, with TRBD1 matching over 9 bases. Germline V gives CDR1 SEHNR, CDR2 FQNEAQ (reference sequence). The CDR3 contains 17 residues. V shed 5 bases, J shed 2 bases, and the junction held 13 bases outside the gene matches. The CDR3 spells CASSPLSRQGDTYEQYF. CDR3 nucleotides: TGTGCCAGCAGCCCCCTCTCCAGACAGGGGGACACCTACGAGCAGTACTTC.

The genes are TRBV4-2 and TRBJ2-2, with D tentatively TRBD1 (6 bases). With 0 bases removed from V and 7 bases from J, the gap between germline ends came to 12 bases. This CDR3 has 15 residues. From germline, CDR1 is LGHNA and CDR2 YNFKEQ. Here the CDR3 reads CASSQEDRIIGELFF. CDR3 DNA: TGTGCCAGCAGCCAAGAGGACAGAATAATCGGGGAGCTGTTTTTT.

This clonotype was observed a handful of times. The chain employs TRBV28 and TRBJ2-1; unclear D gene. Germline V gene sequence: CDR1 MDHEN, CDR2 SYDVKM. The germline V and J ends were trimmed by 6 bases and 5 bases, with 14 bases remaining between them. The CDR3 runs 14 residues. CDR3 sequence reads: CASRQPGLDNEQFF. As DNA, the CDR3 is TGTGCCAGCAGACAGCCGGGCCTTGACAATGAGCAGTTCTTC.

As DNA, the CDR3 is TGTGCCAGCAGTTCAAGCGAAACAGGGGGCGGTTCACCCCTCCACTTT. Protein: CASSSSETGGGSPLHF. V usage is TRBV12-3 or TRBV12-4 and J usage is TRBJ1-6; TRBD1 agrees at 9 bases. CDR3 size: 16 residues. The V gene end was trimmed by 4 bases and the J gene end by 9 bases; junction bases not matched to a gene: 10.

This clonotype showed up just a few times. The J gene is TRBJ2-5, the V gene TRBV29-1; TRBD2 agrees at 14 bases. The V gene's germline CDR1 is SQVTM and CDR2 ANQGSEA. This CDR3 contains 17 residues. The V and J ends lost 7 bases and 2 bases, in that order; junction bases with no gene match: 12. The CDR3 loop reads CSGTGTSGSHVQETQYF. In DNA form, the CDR3 reads TGCAGCGGGACCGGGACTAGCGGGAGCCATGTACAAGAGACCCAGTACTTC.

The chain links TRBV27 to TRBJ2-7; D remains ambiguous. Germline-derived CDR1 and CDR2 are MNHEY and SMNVEV (reference sequence). The CDR3 loop spans 15 amino acids. Trimming shortened V by 5 bases and J by 2 bases, and 16 bases separated the two germline ends. CDR3 residues: CASSRRGSPAYEQYF. CDR3 DNA sequence: TGTGCCAGCAGTCGCCGTGGGTCCCCTGCCTACGAGCAGTACTTC.

This clonotype was seen at least ten times. CDR3: CASSLGTSNEKLFF. CDR3 DNA sequence: TGTGCCAGCAGCTTAGGGACGTCTAATGAAAAACTGTTTTTT. The rearrangement joins TRBV7-9 to TRBJ1-4, with unresolved D. The germline CDR1 and CDR2 sequences are SEHNR and FQNEAQ (reference sequence). V was pared by 1 base and J by 3 bases, with 6 bases between. The CDR3 totals 14 residues. Filled out from reference TRBV7-9 and TRBJ1-4, the complete variable domain reads DTGVSQNPRHKITKRGQNVTFRCDPISEHNRLYWYRQTLGQGPEFLTYFQNEAQLEKSRLLSDRFSAERPKGSFSTLEIQRTEQGDSAMYLCASSLGTSNEKLFFGSGTQLSVL.

This clonotype was observed many times. This sequence joins TRBV28 and TRBJ2-5; a possible D gene is TRBD1 (5 bases). The CDR3 is made up of 14 amino acids. Trimming pared 3 bases from V and 2 bases from J, leaving 10 bases between. In germline, CDR1 is MDHEN, CDR2 SYDVKM. CDR3 region: CASSFRPGQETQYF. DNA of the CDR3: TGTGCCAGCAGTTTTCGGCCAGGGCAAGAGACCCAGTACTTC.